This is a list of T cell receptor beta chains from one sample in a study of persistence of HIV-infected CD4 T cells. Assay used: immunoSEQ multiplex PCR; TCRdb lists only in-frame clones, some missing. This table has 25,000 to 35,000 clones, around four fifths appearing once. These receptors' antigens are unknown. Sequenced here: CD4+ T cells sorted from PBMCs after 18-hour stimulation, sampled from a patient who received antiretroviral therapy. Receptors were obtained from an adult woman with HIV who was CMV-seropositive. Both conserved end residues are part of each CDR3. Each record gives: J gene, D gene, V gene, clone size, CDR3 protein, CDR3 DNA. A D gene is named only where the DNA matches it firmly. The listing skips clone size in some rows; elsewhere it reads once, few, many or a size class.

>TRBJ2-3|-|TRBV7-8|-
CASSFFQVDTDTQYF
TGTGCCAGCAGCTTTTTCCAGGTGGACACAGATACGCAGTATTTT
>TRBJ1-6|-|TRBV12-5|-
CASQGNSPLHF
TGTGCTAGCCAGGGAAACTCACCCCTCCACTTT
>TRBJ1-4|TRBD1|TRBV29-1|-
CSVDATGSDEKLFF
TGCAGCGTTGATGCGACAGGGAGTGATGAAAAACTGTTTTTT
>TRBJ2-7|-|TRBV10-1|-
CASSRGLSSYEQYF
TGCGCCAGCAGCCGAGGGCTGAGCTCCTACGAGCAGTACTTC
>TRBJ2-1|-|TRBV15|-
CATSRDGWEQFF
TGTGCCACCAGCAGAGATGGTTGGGAGCAGTTCTTC
>TRBJ2-1|-|TRBV7-2|-
CASSLARAYYNEQFF
TGTGCCAGCAGCTTAGCCCGGGCGTATTACAATGAGCAGTTCTTC
>TRBJ2-2|-|TRBV21-1|-
CASSKTMALTNTGELFF
TGTGCCAGCAGCAAAACCATGGCTTTAACGAACACCGGGGAGCTGTTTTTT
>TRBJ1-5|-|TRBV19|-
CASSISGTTNQPQHF
TGTGCCAGTAGTATTTCCGGGACGACCAATCAGCCCCAGCATTTT
>TRBJ1-3|TRBD1|TRBV10-3|-
CAISGTQGRSGNTIYF
TGTGCCATCAGTGGAACACAGGGGCGCTCTGGAAACACCATATATTTT
>TRBJ2-7|-|TRBV5-1|-
CASSLDQGNGGEQYF
TGCGCCAGCAGCTTGGATCAAGGGAACGGGGGCGAGCAGTACTTC
>TRBJ1-2|-|TRBV7-9|-
CASSLGHSTYGYTF
TGTGCCAGCAGCTTGGGGCACTCTACCTATGGCTACACCTTC
>TRBJ1-1|-|TRBV5-6|-
CASSRGELGLLNTEAFF
TGTGCCAGCAGCCGAGGGGAACTTGGACTTTTGAACACTGAAGCTTTCTTT
>TRBJ1-3|-|TRBV6-5|-
CASNPGYSGNTIYF
TGTGCCAGCAACCCAGGATACTCTGGAAACACCATATATTTT
>TRBJ2-2|TRBD2|TRBV9|-
CASSAPGLAGGGGTGELFF
TGTGCCAGCAGCGCACCGGGACTAGCGGGGGGGGGCGGCACCGGGGAGCTGTTTTTT
>TRBJ2-4|-|TRBV28|-
CASSSFGGRGTKNIQYF
TGTGCCAGCAGCTCATTCGGGGGGCGAGGGACCAAAAACATTCAGTACTTC
>TRBJ2-7|TRBD1|TRBV29-1|-
CSARGQIDEQYF
TGCAGCGCCAGGGGGCAGATCGACGAGCAGTACTTC
>TRBJ1-4|-|TRBV2|-
CASSAGRTEKLFF
TGTGCCAGCAGCGCGGGACGGACCGAAAAACTGTTTTTT
>TRBJ1-2|-|TRBV30|once
CAWRWGLTYGYTF
TGTGCCTGGAGATGGGGGCTCACCTATGGCTACACCTTC
>TRBJ2-3|-|TRBV7-3|-
CASSPNGGFTDTQYF
TGTGCCAGCAGTCCTAACGGGGGCTTCACAGATACGCAGTATTTT
>TRBJ1-2|-|TRBV12-3/TRBV12-4|few
CASSRDKPYGYTF
TGTGCCAGCAGCCGCGACAAACCGTATGGCTACACCTTC
>TRBJ2-5|-|TRBV2|-
CARGTASETQYF
TGTGCCAGAGGGACGGCATCGGAGACCCAGTACTTC
>TRBJ2-7|-|TRBV5-6|-
CASRRIQSPYEQYF
TGTGCCAGCAGGCGTATACAGTCGCCCTACGAGCAGTACTTC
>TRBJ2-3|-|TRBV5-6|-
CASSSDTGSSTDTQYF
TGTGCCAGCAGCTCAGATACAGGGTCTTCCACAGATACGCAGTATTTT
>TRBJ2-1|-|TRBV18|-
CASSPSSYNEQFF
TGTGCCAGCTCACCCTCCAGTTACAATGAGCAGTTCTTC
>TRBJ1-6|-|TRBV14|-
CASSQEAWNSPLHF
TGTGCCAGCAGCCAAGAGGCCTGGAATTCACCCCTCCACTTT
>TRBJ2-5|-|TRBV12-3/TRBV12-4|-
CASSRSWETQYF
TGTGCCAGCAGTCGGTCGTGGGAGACCCAGTACTTC
>TRBJ2-2|TRBD2|TRBV18|-
CASSPGLAGAGELFF
TGTGCCAGCTCACCGGGACTAGCAGGGGCCGGGGAGCTGTTTTTT
>TRBJ2-3|TRBD2|TRBV27|once
CASRKVGGGTDTQYF
TGTGCCAGCAGGAAGGTGGGGGGGGGCACAGATACGCAGTATTTT
>TRBJ1-4|-|TRBV5-1|-
CASSDGTGYEKLFF
TGCGCCAGCAGCGACGGGACGGGGTATGAAAAACTGTTTTTT
>TRBJ2-5|-|TRBV5-4|-
CASRQPGDVETQYF
TGTGCCAGCAGACAACCAGGGGACGTGGAGACCCAGTACTTC
>TRBJ2-7|TRBD2|TRBV14|-
CASSQGLVTLSEQYF
TGTGCCAGCAGCCAGGGACTAGTAACGTTGAGCGAGCAGTACTTC
>TRBJ2-3|TRBD1|TRBV5-1|-
CASSLRGTDTDTQYF
TGCGCCAGCAGCCTTAGAGGGACAGATACAGATACGCAGTATTTT
>TRBJ2-1|-|TRBV9|-
CASSVGVERGNEQFF
TGTGCCAGCAGCGTAGGGGTAGAACGGGGGAATGAGCAGTTCTTC
>TRBJ2-5|-|TRBV21-1|few
CASSKRLAGGIGQETQYF
TGTGCCAGCAGCAAACGACTAGCGGGGGGCATCGGTCAAGAGACCCAGTACTTC
>TRBJ1-1|-|TRBV13|once
CASSLTGPNTEAFF
TGTGCCAGCAGCTTGACAGGACCGAACACTGAAGCTTTCTTT
>TRBJ2-7|-|TRBV3-1/TRBV3-2|-
CASSQAPPGRTLYEQYF
TGTGCCAGCAGCCAAGCTCCCCCGGGACGGACCCTTTACGAGCAGTACTTC
>TRBJ2-1|-|TRBV7-3|once
CASSLLGGYNEQFF
TGTGCCAGCAGCTTATTGGGGGGATACAATGAGCAGTTCTTC
>TRBJ1-1|-|TRBV20-1|-
CSARDYPRAFF
TGCAGTGCTAGAGATTATCCCCGAGCTTTCTTT
>TRBJ1-5|-|TRBV19|few
CASSIRGGSNQPQHF
TGTGCCAGTAGTATTAGAGGGGGGAGCAATCAGCCCCAGCATTTT
>TRBJ2-7|-|TRBV5-1|-
CASQISGTSYEQYF
TGCGCCAGCCAGATTTCGGGTACCTCCTACGAGCAGTACTTC
>TRBJ2-5|-|TRBV11-3|-
CASSLGQREETQYF
TGTGCCAGCAGCTTAGGACAGCGAGAAGAGACCCAGTACTTC
>TRBJ2-3|-|TRBV7-9|-
CASSLDTLTDTQYF
TGTGCCAGCAGCTTAGACACCCTCACAGATACGCAGTATTTT
>TRBJ1-1|-|TRBV5-1|-
CASSLVAMNTEAFF
TGCGCCAGCAGCTTGGTTGCCATGAACACTGAAGCTTTCTTT
>TRBJ1-2|TRBD1|TRBV7-6|once
CASSPGQGMDYGYTF
TGTGCCAGCAGCCCTGGACAGGGAATGGACTATGGCTACACCTTC
>TRBJ2-5|-|TRBV2|-
CASKRTEAETQYF
TGTGCCAGCAAACGGACAGAGGCGGAGACCCAGTACTTC
>TRBJ2-5|-|TRBV6-5|once
CASEKAGQETQYF
TGTGCCAGCGAGAAGGCAGGGCAAGAGACCCAGTACTTC
>TRBJ1-1|-|TRBV30|-
CAGLGSANTEAFF
TGTGCCGGCCTGGGCTCAGCGAACACTGAAGCTTTCTTT
>TRBJ1-4|-|TRBV3-1/TRBV3-2|-
CASSQVGRGGEREKLFF
TGTGCCAGCAGCCAAGTGGGCCGCGGGGGGGAACGGGAAAAACTGTTTTTT
>TRBJ1-4|-|TRBV14|-
CASSQVGSTEKLFF
TGTGCCAGCAGCCAAGTGGGGTCAACGGAAAAACTGTTTTTT
>TRBJ1-6|-|TRBV9|few
CASSVGQGNSPLHF
TGTGCCAGCAGCGTCGGCCAGGGAAATTCACCCCTCCACTTT
>TRBJ1-5|-|TRBV3-1/TRBV3-2|few
CASSQKDQPQHF
TGTGCCAGCAGCCAGAAGGATCAGCCCCAGCATTTT
>TRBJ2-7|TRBD1|TRBV18|-
CASSPGTGVTYEQYF
TGTGCCAGCTCACCCGGGACAGGGGTGACCTACGAGCAGTACTTC
>TRBJ1-2|-|TRBV24-1|once
CATSELYGYTF
TGTGCCACCAGTGAGCTCTATGGCTACACCTTC
>TRBJ1-1|-|TRBV11-2|-
CASSLQRNTEAFF
TGTGCCAGCAGCCTCCAGCGGAACACTGAAGCTTTCTTT
>TRBJ1-2|-|TRBV9|-
CASSVDAGFGYGYTF
TGTGCCAGCAGCGTAGATGCAGGGTTCGGCTATGGCTACACCTTC